The 24 T cell receptor beta chains presented below share a single source sample, sequenced in a study of T cell responses to AZD1222 COVID-19 vaccine. Libraries were prepared by immunoSEQ multiplex PCR; TCRdb keeps only in-frame clonotypes and omits some of them. The table lists approximately 180,000 clones, 85% to 95% of them singletons. The sequencing used peripheral blood, collected 28 days after the second dose of the MenACWY control vaccine. The source of these receptors is an adult who received the MenACWY meningococcal vaccine as a control.

The chain uses TRBV13 and TRBJ2-7, with TRBD1 identical over 7 bases. With 3 bases clipped from V and 3 bases from J, the junction kept 2 bases outside the gene matches. Germline CDR1 reads PRHDT; CDR2 reads FYEKMQ (reference sequence). The CDR3 extends over 13 amino acids. DNA for the CDR3: TGTGCCAGCAGCTTTGGGACAGTCTACGAGCAGTACTTC. This codes for CASSFGTVYEQYF.

The rearrangement joins TRBV28 to TRBJ1-3; D remains ambiguous. CDR1 MDHEN and CDR2 SYDVKM come from the germline V gene. Trimming removed 2 bases at V and 0 bases at J, with 11 bases between. The CDR3 sequence is 16 residues long. CDR3 sequence (DNA): TGTGCCAGCAGTTTAGACGGATGGGCCTCTGGAAACACCATATATTTT. This sequence encodes CASSLDGWASGNTIYF.

The CDR3 loop is CASSSKWEVSYEQYF. The CDR3, as DNA: TGTGCCAGCAGCTCGAAGTGGGAGGTCTCCTACGAGCAGTACTTC. The chain combines TRBV7-2 with TRBJ2-7, with D possibly TRBD2 on 6 matching bases. Germline CDR1 reads SGHTA; CDR2 reads FQGNSA. Trimming stripped 4 bases from V and 0 bases from J, with 13 bases between. The CDR3 contains 15 residues.

As for this clone: Its ends do not fully match the called genes, so a read error is possible. The rearrangement joins TRBV29-1 to TRBJ2-1, with 10 bases fitting TRBD2. Germline V CDR1 and CDR2: SQVTM, ANQGSEA. The CDR3 sequence is 12 residues long. CDR3 DNA sequence: TGTGGTAGCGGGAGGACCTACAATGAGCAGTTCTTC. As protein: CGSGRTYNEQFF.

The genes are TRBV19 and TRBJ2-2; weak D call: TRBD2 (6 bases). CDR3 length equals 18 residues. From germline, CDR1 is LNHDA and CDR2 SQIVND (reference sequence). Trimming left V 3 bases short and J 4 bases short, with 21 bases between. CDR3 in DNA: TGTGCCAGTAGTATTGTAGGAGGAGGAGGGATCTTCACCGGGGAGCTGTTTTTT. This translates into CASSIVGGGGIFTGELFF. The full variable domain, its missing parts supplied by reference TRBV19 and TRBJ2-2, is DGGITQSPKYLFRKEGQNVTLSCEQNLNHDAMYWYRQDPGQGLRLIYYSQIVNDFQKGDIAEGYSVSREKKESFPLTVTSAQKNPTAFYLCASSIVGGGGIFTGELFFGEGSRLTVL.

V gene TRBV28 combines with J gene TRBJ2-1; no reliable D call. The CDR3 runs to 11 residues. The V end lost 3 bases, the J end lost 7 bases, and 4 bases lay between the germline ends. In germline, CDR1 is MDHEN, CDR2 SYDVKM. The CDR3 sequence: CASSFVNEQFF. CDR3 in DNA: TGTGCCAGCAGTTTCGTGAATGAGCAGTTCTTC.

The chain joins TRBV19 to TRBJ1-5; the match to TRBD1 covers 8 bases. The J segment lost 2 bases and the V segment lost 6 bases, leaving 6 bases of the junction unmatched. CDR3 length equals 15 residues. Germline V gene lookup returns CDR1 LNHDA and CDR2 SQIVND (reference sequence). The CDR3 DNA follows: TGTGCCAGTAGCACCACAGGGGGTGGCAATCAGCCCCAGCATTTT. Its translation is CASSTTGGGNQPQHF. The full variable domain, completed using reference TRBV19 and TRBJ1-5, is DGGITQSPKYLFRKEGQNVTLSCEQNLNHDAMYWYRQDPGQGLRLIYYSQIVNDFQKGDIAEGYSVSREKKESFPLTVTSAQKNPTAFYLCASSTTGGGNQPQHFGDGTRLSIL.

J is TRBJ1-2 and V is TRBV9; D call uncertain. From germline, CDR1 is SGDLS and CDR2 YYNGEE. The CDR3 spans 15 residues. V was trimmed by 4 bases and J by 3 bases, leaving 16 bases between them. The chain's CDR3 is CASSSLPDGDYGYTF. CDR3 DNA sequence: TGTGCCAGCAGCTCCCTACCCGACGGGGACTATGGCTACACCTTC.

The rearrangement links TRBV6-5 to TRBJ1-2, with unresolved D. The CDR3 length is 13 residues. Per the germline V gene, CDR1 is MNHEY and CDR2 is SVGAGI. The ends were cut back, 2 bases at V and 3 bases at J, with 7 bases in the middle. The CDR3 region has the DNA TGTGCCAGCAGTTACGGCGCAGACTATGGCTACACCTTC. This translates into CASSYGADYGYTF.

This clone has just one count. The chain couples TRBV5-5 to TRBJ2-3; 7 bases line up with TRBD2. The V and J ends lost 1 base and 1 base, in that order; junction bases with no gene match: 6. This CDR3 is built from 16 residues. Germline V gene data show CDR1 as SGHKS and CDR2 as YYEKEE (reference sequence). The CDR3 DNA is TGTGCCAGCAGCTTGCTAGCGGTAGGGGGCACAGATACGCAGTATTTT. As protein: CASSLLAVGGTDTQYF.

This chain uses TRBV5-5 with TRBJ2-7; 8 bases agree with TRBD1. Germline CDR1 and CDR2: SGHKS and YYEKEE (reference sequence). Trimming cost V 1 base and J 9 bases; bases outside gene matches: 9. The CDR3 has 14 amino acids. CDR3: CASSLRTGWEVQYF. Here the CDR3 DNA reads TGTGCCAGCAGCTTGAGGACAGGGTGGGAGGTGCAGTACTTC.

This clone has only one observation. As DNA, the CDR3 is TGTGCCAGCAGTTTCGGGACAGGTACTTACGAGCAGTACTTC. Translation gives CASSFGTGTYEQYF. This rearrangement joins TRBV27 to TRBJ2-7; 8 bases are a match to TRBD1. CDR3 length: 14 residues. V dropped 3 bases and J dropped 4; count of bases not matched to a gene: 5. From germline, CDR1 is MNHEY and CDR2 SMNVEV (reference sequence).

This clone was counted between two and nine times. The chain has TRBV21-1 and TRBJ1-5. TRBV21-1 is reported as a pseudogene. The CDR3 contains 14 residues. The chain's CDR3 is CATRGGARNQPQHF. Written as DNA, the CDR3 is TGTGCCACCCGGGGGGGGGCACGCAATCAGCCCCAGCATTTT.

This sequence joins TRBV2 and TRBJ2-7; TRBD1 is a possible D gene (6 bases). The CDR3 has 14 amino acids. Germline V gene sequence: CDR1 SNHLY, CDR2 FYNNEI. Trimming left V 2 bases short and J 5 bases short, with 13 bases between. The CDR3 DNA follows: TGTGCCAGCAGTGAAAACAGGGAAGTCCACGAGCAGTACTTC. This gives the protein CASSENREVHEQYF.

V gene TRBV5-1 combines with J gene TRBJ1-5; 8 bases fit TRBD1. The CDR3 is 14 amino acids. The germline V gene encodes CDR1 SGHRS and CDR2 YFSETQ. V lost 0 bases to trimming and J lost 5 bases; unmatched junction nucleotides: 1. CDR3 bases: TGCGCCAGCAGCTTGGAGGGACAGGATCAGCCCCAGCATTTT. The encoded protein is CASSLEGQDQPQHF.

The chain joins TRBV30 to TRBJ1-3; D not certain. The V end was cut by 5 bases, the J end by 4 bases, with 21 bases between. Per germline, CDR1 GTSNPN and CDR2 SVGIG (reference sequence). The CDR3 loop spans 16 amino acids. CDR3 in amino acids: CAWSPRIGEIGNTIYF. CDR3 sequence (DNA): TGTGCCTGGTCTCCGAGGATCGGGGAGATAGGAAACACCATATATTTT.

This chain uses TRBV10-3 with TRBJ1-4, with 7 bases aligning to TRBD1. V was clipped by 3 bases and J by 2 bases; unmatched bases: 9. There are 17 residues in the CDR3. Germline loops: CDR1 ENHRY, CDR2 SYGVKD. This CDR3 reads CAISEGGRGATNEKLFF. CDR3 bases: TGTGCCATCAGTGAAGGCGGCAGGGGGGCCACTAATGAAAAACTGTTTTTT.

This chain links TRBV9 with TRBJ2-2; D remains unclear. Trimming took 4 bases from V and 6 from J, leaving 10 bases between them. This CDR3 contains 13 residues. Per the germline V gene, CDR1 is SGDLS and CDR2 is YYNGEE. CDR3 sequence: CASSLGYPGELFF. CDR3 in DNA: TGTGCCAGCAGCCTGGGATACCCCGGGGAGCTGTTTTTT.

The rearrangement uses TRBV6-1 and TRBJ1-2; no firm D call. CDR3 length: 13 residues. Looked up from germline, CDR1 is MNHNS and CDR2 is SASEGT. V gave up 3 bases and J gave up 6 bases, with 11 bases separating them. The CDR3 bases are TGTGCCAGCAGTGACCGGCCCTGGCATGGCTACACCTTC. This sequence encodes CASSDRPWHGYTF.

The chain carries TRBV28 and TRBJ1-2, with TRBD1 matching 12 bases. Germline lookup yields CDR1 MDHEN and CDR2 SYDVKM. Trimming at V came to 7 bases and at J to 2 bases, leaving 11 bases not matched to a gene. The CDR3 length is 17 residues. CDR3 sequence (DNA): TGTGCCAGCAACCTGCCACCCGGGACAGGGGGCAACTATGGCTACACCTTC. Translated, it gives CASNLPPGTGGNYGYTF.

The CDR3 reads CASSQGTSGRTTPYEQYF. The CDR3 nucleotides are TGTGCCAGCAGCCAGGGGACTAGCGGGAGGACTACTCCCTACGAGCAGTACTTC. The chain links TRBV4-2 to TRBJ2-7; 15 bases agree with TRBD2. This CDR3 is built from 18 residues. The junction had 8 bases not matched to a gene; V was cut back by 3 bases and J by 2 bases. Per germline, CDR1 LGHNA and CDR2 YNFKEQ.

The chain is built from TRBV5-4 and TRBJ2-3; 11 positions agree with TRBD2. The CDR3 loop spans 16 amino acids. Trimming at V came to 4 bases and at J to 4 bases, leaving 8 bases not matched to a gene. CDR1 and CDR2 from the germline V gene are SGHNT and YYREEE (reference sequence). CDR3 coding DNA: TGTGCCAGCAGCACAATAGCGGGAGGGGGGGCAGATACGCAGTATTTT. It is translated as CASSTIAGGGADTQYF. The complete variable domain, with remaining parts taken from reference TRBV5-4 and TRBJ2-3, reads ETGVTQSPTHLIKTRGQQVTLRCSSQSGHNTVSWYQQALGQGPQFIFQYYREEENGRGNFPPRFSGLQFPNYSSELNVNALELDDSALYLCASSTIAGGGADTQYFGPGTRLTVL.

This clone has a single count. The chain employs TRBV18 and TRBJ1-1; TRBD1 matches 8 bases. This CDR3 contains 15 residues. The V gene end was trimmed by 6 bases and the J gene end by 2 bases; junction bases not matched to a gene: 8. From germline, CDR1 is KGHSH and CDR2 LQKENI. The CDR3, as DNA: TGTGCCAGCTCCTCGACAGGGGAGGTTAACACTGAAGCTTTCTTT. Residues: CASSSTGEVNTEAFF.

The chain has TRBV19 and TRBJ1-5; 7 bases map to TRBD1. V dropped 5 bases and J dropped 7; count of bases not matched to a gene: 5. The CDR3 runs 13 residues. CDR1 is LNHDA, CDR2 SQIVND, per germline (reference sequence). CDR3 amino acids: CASSGNRGQPQHF. The DNA of the CDR3 is TGTGCCAGTAGTGGAAACAGGGGACAGCCCCAGCATTTT.